What follows is one T cell receptor beta chain and its context. Its specificity is not known. After isolation, RNA underwent reverse transcription to generate cDNA as the sequencing template. TCRdb keeps only in-frame clones here, not all; method: immunoSEQ multiplex PCR. Of 150,000 to 200,000 clones listed, 50% to 70% were seen once; the top ten hold over 12%. This entry belongs to a study of CD8+ T cells in alopecia areata. Whole-study results and caveats: In lesional scalp, particularly from alopecia totalis/universalis, clonality was higher than in normal scalp. Relative to mice, TCR sharing across patients was less clear, a difference possibly HLA-related.

V lost 2 bases and J 10 bases, leaving 12 bases between the germline ends. The CDR3 has 14 amino acids. Germline V lookup: CDR1 SEHNR, CDR2 FQNEAQ (reference sequence). Here the sequenced sample was CD4+ T cells sorted from blood, taken at week 0. The J gene is TRBJ1-6, the V gene TRBV7-9; D may be TRBD1 (6 bases). The sequence derives from a human donor with alopecia areata. The CDR3 sequence: CASSLSRGNSPLHF. The CDR3 region has the DNA TGTGCCAGCAGCTTATCCAGGGGTAACTCACCCCTCCACTTT.